This passage covers 13 T cell receptor beta chains from one sample sequenced in a study of Ad26.COV2.S vaccination and SARS-CoV-2 variants. Treatment here: around 19 received Ad26.COV2.S at low or high dose, single or two shots; 5 received placebo; per-sample allocation not given. At day 63 after the first vaccine or placebo injection, samples were drawn. The protocol was immunoSEQ multiplex PCR, while the TCRdb copy is restricted to in-frame clones and leaves out a portion. The sample yields 300,000 to 350,000 clones, 90% seen once. Sample: peripheral blood, taken in a trial of Ad26.COV2.S vaccine versus placebo. The receptors originated from a person aged 18 to 65 who received the Ad26.COV2.S COVID-19 vaccine or a placebo.

The chain couples TRBV5-6 to TRBJ2-1; maybe TRBD2 (6 bases). Germline CDR1 and CDR2: SGHDT and YYEEEE. The length of the CDR3 is 16 residues. Trimming took 0 bases from V and 9 from J, leaving 19 bases between them. The chain's CDR3 is CASSLGGLPLPGEQFF. In DNA form, the CDR3 reads TGTGCCAGCAGCTTGGGAGGACTACCCCTCCCGGGTGAGCAGTTCTTC.

The V call is TRBV10-3, the J call TRBJ2-1, with D possibly TRBD2 on 6 matching bases. The V end was cut by 3 bases, the J end by 4 bases, with 16 bases between. The germline V gene encodes CDR1 ENHRY and CDR2 SYGVKD. The CDR3 runs to 16 residues. The CDR3 loop reads CAISEILTGVYNEQFF. DNA for the CDR3: TGTGCCATCAGTGAAATTTTGACGGGAGTTTACAATGAGCAGTTCTTC.

The J gene is TRBJ1-1, the V gene TRBV7-3; TRBD1 might be the D (5 bases). Trimming stripped 5 bases from V and 5 bases from J, with 18 bases between. Germline values: CDR1 SGHTA, CDR2 FQGTGA. This CDR3 comprises 15 residues. In nucleotides, the CDR3 is TGTGCCAGCAGCCCCTGGGGTCTCCGGGGGACTGAAGCTTTCTTT. It encodes CASSPWGLRGTEAFF.

The V and J genes are TRBV9 and TRBJ2-1; D is possibly TRBD1 or TRBD2 (5 bases each). Germline CDR1 SGDLS, CDR2 YYNGEE. CDR3 length equals 14 residues. V was pared by 0 bases and J by 9 bases, with 13 bases between. The CDR3 sequence: CASSVGGPGTEQFF. The DNA of the CDR3 is TGTGCCAGCAGCGTAGGGGGACCGGGGACTGAGCAGTTCTTC.

As for this clone: One end of the junction is discordant with germline, which a read error may explain. This chain connects TRBV3-1 (or the pseudogene TRBV3-2) to TRBJ1-1; the match to TRBD1 covers 9 bases. Germline loops: CDR1 LGHDT, CDR2 YNNKEL (reference sequence). The CDR3 sequence is 14 residues long. The CDR3 is CASSQGGTGTGRTF. The CDR3, as DNA: TGTGCCAGCAGCCAAGGGGGAACCGGGACAGGGAGAACCTTT.

The J gene is TRBJ2-7, the V gene TRBV4-2, with 9 bases identical to TRBD2. The CDR3 runs 15 residues. Losses at the gene ends were 5 bases for V and 5 bases for J; bases not matched to a gene: 10. Germline lookup yields CDR1 LGHNA and CDR2 YNFKEQ. The CDR3 is CASSRRGGDRNEQYF. In DNA form, the CDR3 reads TGTGCCAGCAGCAGGCGGGGGGGGGACCGCAACGAGCAGTACTTC.

This CDR3 is CASSPGRGRTSGNTIYF. CDR3 DNA sequence: TGTGCCAGCAGCCCCGGACGTGGTCGGACCTCTGGAAACACCATATATTTT. The chain uses TRBV7-2 and TRBJ1-3; D remains ambiguous. Germline values: CDR1 SGHTA, CDR2 FQGNSA. Trimming pared 5 bases from V and 0 bases from J, leaving 17 bases between. CDR3 length equals 17 residues.

The rearrangement uses TRBV12-3 or TRBV12-4 and TRBJ1-1; D unclear. Trimming cost V 3 bases and J 4 bases, with 9 bases left between them. The CDR3 contains 13 residues. CDR3 amino acids: CASSFEGPTEAFF. The DNA for the CDR3 is TGTGCCAGCAGTTTTGAGGGTCCCACTGAAGCTTTCTTT.

This chain uses TRBV11-2 with TRBJ1-5; TRBD1 aligns across 7 bases. The CDR3 is made up of 15 amino acids. V shed 1 base, J shed 4 bases, and the junction held 4 bases outside the gene matches. Germline V gene lookup returns CDR1 SGHAT and CDR2 FQNNGV. Written as DNA, the CDR3 is TGTGCCAGCAGCTTAGGGGGACAGCCAAATCAGCCCCAGCATTTT. Protein product: CASSLGGQPNQPQHF.

The chain couples TRBV27 to TRBJ2-7, with 9 bases matching TRBD1. This CDR3 has 14 residues. The germline V gene has CDR1 MNHEY and CDR2 SMNVEV (reference sequence). J was trimmed by 5 bases and V by 5 bases; bases with no gene match: 7. The CDR3 region is CASSQWTGANEQYV. CDR3 DNA sequence: TGTGCCAGCAGTCAATGGACAGGGGCCAACGAGCAGTACGTC.

This chain uses TRBV13 with TRBJ2-2; D remains unclear. Trimming left V 3 bases short and J 1 base short, with 12 bases between. The CDR3 has 16 amino acids. CDR1 and CDR2 (germline): PRHDT, FYEKMQ (reference sequence). The CDR3 protein is CASSFPRGRNTGELFF. Written as DNA, the CDR3 is TGTGCCAGCAGCTTCCCCCGAGGACGGAACACCGGGGAGCTGTTTTTT.

The chain employs TRBV2 and TRBJ2-3; 7 bases are a match to TRBD1. Germline values: CDR1 SNHLY, CDR2 FYNNEI. V was pared by 8 bases and J by 2 bases, with 10 bases of the junction left unmatched. The length of the CDR3 is 15 residues. The CDR3 reads CASVTGTAYTDTQYF. The CDR3 nucleotides read TGTGCCAGCGTAACCGGGACAGCTTACACAGATACGCAGTATTTT. The full variable domain, its missing parts supplied by reference TRBV2 and TRBJ2-3, is EPEVTQTPSHQVTQMGQEVILRCVPISNHLYFYWYRQILGQKVEFLVSFYNNEISEKSEIFDDQFSVERPDGSNFTLKIRSTKLEDSAMYFCASVTGTAYTDTQYFGPGTRLTVL.

The V call is TRBV28, the J call TRBJ2-1, with a weak D call TRBD2 (5 bases). This CDR3 contains 15 residues. Germline V gene data show CDR1 as MDHEN and CDR2 as SYDVKM. Trimming took 6 bases from V and 0 from J, leaving 12 bases between them. CDR3 bases: TGTGCCAGCAGCCGATCTAGCCCCTCCTACAATGAGCAGTTCTTC. Residues: CASSRSSPSYNEQFF.